The rows below give T cell receptor beta chains drawn from one sample of a study of shared clonotypes between healthy human individuals. The assay was immunoSEQ multiplex PCR, and TCRdb's table has in-frame clones only and misses some. The top ten hold 0.36% of the sample, which has 2,500,000 or so clones, approximately 93% seen once. The sequenced material came from naive CD4+ T cells from PBMCs. Source of these receptors: a man aged 18 to 30 in good health. Some clones in this sample may be carry-over from other donors' samples. Both conserved end residues are part of each CDR3. The D gene is left open where the match is weak. For some rows the clone size is stated as once, few or many, or as a class when expanded; others skip it.

clone size	D gene	V gene	J gene	CDR3 DNA	CDR3 protein
NA	NA	TRBV29-1	TRBJ1-2	TGCAGCGTTGAACAGGGCGGAGGCTACACCTTC	CSVEQGGGYTF
NA	NA	TRBV27	TRBJ1-6	TGTGCCAGCAGTTTATCACCGAGAACCAATTCACCCCTCCACTTT	CASSLSPRTNSPLHF
NA	NA	TRBV6-5	TRBJ1-2	TGTGCCAGCAGATACACGGACAGCTCCTCTGGCTACACCTTC	CASRYTDSSSGYTF
NA	NA	TRBV5-1	TRBJ2-1	TGCGCCAGCAGCTTGGATCCCGCGGGGAGAACCAATGAGCAGTTCTTC	CASSLDPAGRTNEQFF
once	NA	TRBV28	TRBJ1-1	TGTGCCAGCAGTTTTTCTGTAGGGTGGGGGACCTCGAACACTGAAGCTTTCTTT	CASSFSVGWGTSNTEAFF
NA	TRBD1	TRBV5-1	TRBJ2-1	TGCGCCAGCAGCTTGGCACAGGGGCACAATGAGCAGTTCTTC	CASSLAQGHNEQFF
NA	TRBD1	TRBV28	TRBJ2-7	TGTGCCAGCAGTTTATATAGACAGGGTCTGAATGAGCAGTACTTC	CASSLYRQGLNEQYF
NA	NA	TRBV5-1	TRBJ2-3	TGCGCCAGCAGTGCCCCATTGGGGGTCGTTACGCAGTATTTT	CASSAPLGVVTQYF
NA	NA	TRBV19	TRBJ1-2	TGTGCCAGTAGTATTCAGGATTTTAGTGGCTACACCTTC	CASSIQDFSGYTF
NA	TRBD2	TRBV5-1	TRBJ2-7	TGCGCCAGCAGCTTGGACGGGACTAGTCCGTACGAGCAGTACTTC	CASSLDGTSPYEQYF
NA	NA	TRBV7-2	TRBJ1-4	TGTGCCAGCAGCTTTGTCCAGGGGTTTAATGAAAAACTGTTTTTT	CASSFVQGFNEKLFF
NA	TRBD2	TRBV19	TRBJ2-3	TGTGCCAGTAGCAAACCCACGGGAGGGCCCGCAGATACGCAGTATTTT	CASSKPTGGPADTQYF
NA	NA	TRBV2	TRBJ2-1	TGTGCCAGCAGCCCGGGATTCCCTAACAATGAGCAGTTCTTC	CASSPGFPNNEQFF
NA	NA	TRBV28	TRBJ2-7	TGTGCCAGCAGCATGACTACGGACGAGCAGTACTTC	CASSMTTDEQYF
NA	NA	TRBV11-1	TRBJ2-1	TGTGCCAGCAGGGGAGGAGGCCGCAATGAGCAGTTCTTC	CASRGGGRNEQFF
NA	NA	TRBV2	TRBJ2-2	TGTGCCAGCACCAAGAAGGGTCTGCCCCTTAGAGGCGGGGAGCTGTTTTTT	CASTKKGLPLRGGELFF
NA	NA	TRBV4-2	TRBJ2-1	TGTGCCAGCAGCCCTCGCGGCGGTAGTGAAGGTGGTGACAATGAGCAGTTCTTC	CASSPRGGSEGGDNEQFF
few	NA	TRBV7-9	TRBJ1-1	TGTGCCAGCAGCTTACACGTGGAAAACACTGAAGCTTTCTTT	CASSLHVENTEAFF
NA	TRBD1	TRBV15	TRBJ1-2	TGTGCCACCAGCAGGGCGGGACAGGGGGCTGGGTATGGCTACACCTTC	CATSRAGQGAGYGYTF
NA	NA	TRBV28	TRBJ1-2	TGTGCCAGCAGCTACACGGATGGCTACACCTTC	CASSYTDGYTF
once	TRBD2	TRBV7-9	TRBJ2-2	TGTGCCAGCAGCCGTCGGCGGGAGGGCCCCACCGGGGAGCTGTTTTTT	CASSRRREGPTGELFF
NA	TRBD2	TRBV9	TRBJ2-1	TGTGCCGCCGGGAGGGAGCCCGATGAGCAGTTCTTC	CAAGREPDEQFF
NA	TRBD2	TRBV5-1	TRBJ2-3	TGCGCCAGCAGCTTGGAGACTAGCGGCACAGATACGCAGTATTTT	CASSLETSGTDTQYF
NA	NA	TRBV29-1	TRBJ2-7	TGCAGCGTTGTCAGGGGAGGGGAGCAGTACTTC	CSVVRGGEQYF
NA	NA	TRBV7-8	TRBJ2-6	TGTGCCAGCAGCTTTTACACCAGCTCTGGGGCCAACGTCCTGACTTTC	CASSFYTSSGANVLTF
NA	NA	TRBV11-2	TRBJ1-4	TGTGCCAGCAGCTATGGGGACACAAGGGAAAAACTGTTTTTT	CASSYGDTREKLFF
NA	TRBD1	TRBV19	TRBJ2-3	TGTGCCAGCGGACAGGGCGGCACAGATACGCAGTATTTT	CASGQGGTDTQYF
few	NA	TRBV28	TRBJ1-1	TGTGCCAGCATCAGGCGCACTGAAGCTTTCTTT	CASIRRTEAFF
NA	NA	TRBV6-1	TRBJ1-2	TGTGCCAGCAGTGAAGGGGGTGGCAGGGTCGGCGGCTACACCTTC	CASSEGGGRVGGYTF
NA	NA	TRBV6-5	TRBJ1-4	TGTGCCAGCAGTCGCGACGCCACAGGGAGTGAAAAACTGTTTTTT	CASSRDATGSEKLFF
NA	TRBD1	TRBV7-2	TRBJ1-2	TGTGCCAGCAGCAGACAAGGGGGCGCTTATGGCTACACCTTC	CASSRQGGAYGYTF
NA	NA	TRBV25-1	TRBJ1-5	TGTGCCAGCAGTGGGCAGACCAGTCTGAACAATCAGCCCCAGCATTTT	CASSGQTSLNNQPQHF
NA	NA	TRBV21-1	TRBJ2-1	TGTGCCAGCAGCAAGTTTTGGGTGACTAGCGGACCATACAATGAGCAGTTCTTC	CASSKFWVTSGPYNEQFF
NA	NA	TRBV19	TRBJ1-1	TGTGCCAGTAGTATTGGCAGGGGCTGGAACACTGAAGCTTTCTTT	CASSIGRGWNTEAFF
NA	TRBD1	TRBV2	TRBJ1-2	TGTGCCAGCCGAGGGGGGACAGGGGACTATGGCTACACCTTC	CASRGGTGDYGYTF
NA	TRBD2	TRBV7-3	TRBJ2-1	TGTGCCAGCAGCCCCCCCGGGAGGGCCTACAATGAGCAGTTCTTC	CASSPPGRAYNEQFF
NA	NA	TRBV28	TRBJ1-2	TGTGCCAGCAGGGGGACGGCCCGCTATGGCTACACCTTC	CASRGTARYGYTF
NA	TRBD2	TRBV11-2	TRBJ2-3	TGTGCCAGCAGCTTACGAAAACTAGCGGGAGTCTCTAGCACAGATACGCAGTATTTT	CASSLRKLAGVSSTDTQYF